This T cell receptor (beta chain) derives from a study of OX40 agonist ivuxolimab in advanced cancers. Study background: Patients were infused with ivuxolimab every 2 weeks at 0.01 to 10 mg/kg. Three individuals attained partial responses, comprising one hepatocellular carcinoma case and two cutaneous melanoma cases. Study results and limitations: Blood T cells, both CD4+ and CD8+, expanded clonally by week 6 at 0.1 to 3.0 mg/kg.

Only in-frame clones appear in the TCRdb table, and some are missing; sequencing was by immunoSEQ multiplex PCR. The sample consists of under 95,000 clones, around 88% of them appearing once. No patient had autoimmune disease or received systemic immunosuppression. Germline V lookup: CDR1 MDHEN, CDR2 SYDVKM. This CDR3 has 14 amino acids. V lost 1 base and J lost 1, with 4 bases in between. In the case of this clone: The antigen is undetermined.

The TCR was taken from an adult with an advanced solid tumor such as melanoma, head and neck, liver or kidney cancer. This specimen consisted of CD4+ or CD8+ T cells sorted from blood, obtained in a trial of the OX40 agonist ivuxolimab. This chain links TRBV28 with TRBJ2-2, with D uncertain. Here the CDR3 reads CASSLYQNTGELFF. CDR3 nucleotide sequence: TGTGCCAGCAGTTTATACCAGAACACCGGGGAGCTGTTTTTT.